The subject of this entry is one T cell receptor beta chain. There is no known antigen for this receptor. No base quality values were provided; no much bigger clone lies one nucleotide off. Using the deep immunoSEQ assay, TCR CDR3 regions were amplified from genomic DNA by multiplex PCR. Extracted genomic DNA from each cell subset was spread evenly across all wells of several immunoSEQ 96-well plates, with each plate serving as a replicate. For sorted subsets, around 0.2 ug of genomic DNA, equivalent to roughly 33,000 T cell genomes, went into each replicate PCR. Purified libraries were quantified with a Qubit 3.0 fluorometer, sized on a Bioanalyzer 2100, and re-quantified with the KAPA Library Quantification kit. Each immunoSEQ 96-well plate was sequenced on its own single-read 150-cycle Illumina NextSeq 550 flow cell. Concerning the study's data processing: Because only junctional sequences without quality scores were contained in the immunoSEQ output, filtering matching that applied to full-length reads could not be performed. To assign V/J genes and CDR3, sequences were annotated using PyIR, a Python wrapper for IgBLAST v1.9, with IMGT germline references. Reads with weak V/J assignments (E-value above 1e-6), missing CDR3, stop codons, out-of-frame junctions, or ambiguous translated residues were removed. V3J clonotypes were defined by identical inferred V gene, J gene, and CDR3 amino acid sequence. Percentage overlap between repertoires was computed as shared unique clonotypes divided by the size of the smaller repertoire. Repertoire richness was assessed with RTK rarefaction, the Chao1 estimator, and Recon v2.1 estimates of unobserved clonotypes. Generation probabilities for all TCRbeta clonotypes obtained by the gDNA method from several donors were computed using OLGA. TCRdb stores this immuneACCESS table with in-frame sequences only. Part of the clones is absent; in the studies checked, under half of the shortfall reflects unresolved V genes, and no reason is known for the rest. The DNA was the basis for D and trimming; V, J and clone size are from that table. This sample lists roughly 1,500,000 clones; approximately 98.5% were detected once. The ten most abundant clones make up roughly 0.35% of the sample.

From its cysteine to its phenylalanine, the CDR3 spans 15 amino acids. The read is trimmed to its CDR3 DNA, 45 bases read in frame from base 1. Trimming leaves V shorter by 4 bases and J shorter by 4 bases, with the junction holding 6 bases beyond the gene matches. The germline V gene (reference sequence) specifies LNHDA as CDR1 and SQIVND as CDR2. These data come from a study of shared clonotypes between healthy human individuals (dated by TCRdb to 2018 to 2020). Regarding the study in general: Three men and a couple of women, aged 18 to 49 years, made up the cohort. For each donor, three plates each were used for CD4 naive and CD4 memory, two plates were used for CD8 naive, and one plate was used for CD8 memory. Blood TCR repertoires of a handful of healthy adults were deeply sequenced to estimate repertoire size and the extent of clonotype sharing between individuals. To increase sequencing depth and limit assay-specific biases, different laboratories used diverse techniques to prepare libraries and sequence TCR repertoires. Between about 0.94 and 8.9 billion PBMCs per donor were obtained by leukapheresis.

Healthy HIV-negative adults with no recently reported acute infections or vaccinations were included as donors. Only Caucasian adults living in Nashville, Tennessee, USA were represented among the donors. Magnetic negative selection was used to enrich CD4+ T cells, after which naive cells were positively selected on CD45RA and the negative fraction became the memory subset. After blood collection by leukapheresis, PBMCs were isolated using Ficoll-Histopaque density gradient centrifugation and then cryopreserved in the vapor phase of liquid nitrogen. Analytical flow cytometry was used to check the purity and quantity of each magnetically sorted T cell population. Each sorted fraction had its genomic DNA isolated and then quantified by UV absorbance on a Nanodrop 2000c. The full study reports these points: About 5% of naive CD4, 3.5% of naive CD8, 2.3% of memory CD4, and 0.4% of memory CD8 clonotypes were shared across a few donors. Even with the large sequencing depth, rarefaction of the sorted-subset datasets indicated that sequencing was incomplete. Higher generation probabilities were observed for clonotypes shared by all four sorted-subset donors than for non-shared clonotypes. Estimated clonotype richness was generally larger for naive than for memory subsets. Pairwise subsampling indicated that sequencing depth was expected to affect the degree of clonotype sharing among donors. Because the study included a small number of donors, the genetic and exposure-history diversity represented was limited. Sampling was restricted to blood, and TCR repertoires in tissue are likely to differ from TCR repertoires in blood.

This sequence originates from a man under 40 in good health. Sequenced material: naive CD4+ T cells sorted from blood. The sample's cell subset or site label, in plain terms: CD45RA+ positively selected. The rearranged segments are TRBV19 and TRBJ2-7, with 11 middle bases fitting TRBD2. CDR3 protein: CASSTTSGSIYEQYF. The bases read TGTGCCAGTAGTACCACTAGCGGGAGTATATACGAGCAGTACTTC. The full variable domain, with segments outside the CDR3 supplied by the reference TRBV19 and TRBJ2-7 proteins, appears as DGGITQSPKYLFRKEGQNVTLSCEQNLNHDAMYWYRQDPGQGLRLIYYSQIVNDFQKGDIAEGYSVSREKKESFPLTVTSAQKNPTAFYLCASSTTSGSIYEQYFGPGTRLTVT.